This TCR beta chain was captured by sequencing in a study of cytomegalovirus exposure and HLA in healthy donors. Study observations and caveats: Data from an earlier analysis indicated that most TCR beta V segments were productive either about 90% or about 30% of the time. The authors enumerated 150 to 200 TCR beta chains as linked to cytomegalovirus. HLA alleles showed associations with roughly 17,000 TCR beta sequences in a later analysis, at a 0.05 false discovery rate.

PCR used 60 Vbeta primers and 13 Jbeta primers. The table came from immunoSEQ multiplex PCR; TCRdb's copy has only in-frame clones and leaves some out. The sample consists of 35,000 to 50,000 clones, 60% to 70% of them appearing once. Trimming stripped 4 bases from V and 4 bases from J, with 10 bases between. CDR3 length equals 13 residues. The V gene's germline CDR1 is MNHEY and CDR2 SVGAGI. Notes on this clone: The antigen is undetermined.

Source material: PBMCs. The TCR was taken from a man aged 35 to 55 in good health and CMV-seronegative. The V and J genes are TRBV6-5 and TRBJ1-2, with D possibly matching TRBD1 (6 bases). DNA for the CDR3: TGTGCCAGCAGTTCCGGACAGATCTATGGCTACACCTTC. Translating it yields CASSSGQIYGYTF.